The rows below give T cell receptor beta chains drawn from one sample of a study of cytomegalovirus exposure and HLA in healthy donors. Clones were read by immunoSEQ multiplex PCR, and TCRdb kept only the in-frame ones, dropping some. The data show roughly 140,000 clones, 75% to 85% seen once. Material for sequencing was PBMCs. Receptor source: a woman aged 18-29 years in good health and CMV-seropositive. Each CDR3 is given with its conserved first and last residue. Each record gives: clone size, V gene, D gene, J gene, CDR3 DNA, CDR3 protein. A D gene is named only where the DNA matches it firmly. Expanded clones are given a class, and other clones once, few, many or no size at all.

>.|TRBV9|.|TRBJ2-3
TGTGCCAGCAGCGATAGCCTATCAGGGGAAAATACGCAGTATTTT
CASSDSLSGENTQYF
>.|TRBV19|.|TRBJ2-5
TGTGCCAGTAGCCAACGCCCCGGGGGGCGATCTGAGACCCAGTACTTC
CASSQRPGGRSETQYF
>.|TRBV10-1|.|TRBJ1-1
TGCGCCAGCAGAAAAAAAGAGACTACTGAAGCTTTCTTT
CASRKKETTEAFF
>.|TRBV29-1|.|TRBJ2-3
TGCAGCGTTGAAGATCGGGATACGCAGTATTTT
CSVEDRDTQYF
>.|TRBV20-1|.|TRBJ1-3
TGCAGTGCCCTTGGAAACACCATATATTTT
CSALGNTIYF
>.|TRBV7-6|TRBD1|TRBJ2-2
TGTGCCAGCAGTTTCCGACGAGGGGGCAACACCGGGGAGCTGTTTTTT
CASSFRRGGNTGELFF
>.|TRBV11-3|TRBD1|TRBJ2-1
TGTGCCAGCAGCCGTGCAGGGGGCGGGTGGAATGAGCAGTTCTTC
CASSRAGGGWNEQFF
>.|TRBV19|TRBD2|TRBJ2-6
TGTGCCAGTAGTTTCCGGGGGGGGAGTGGGGCCAACGTCCTGACTTTC
CASSFRGGSGANVLTF
>.|TRBV5-1|TRBD1|TRBJ2-6
TGCGCCAGCAGCTTGTTATCCGGGACAGGGGGTGTTGGGGCCAACGTCCTGACTTTC
CASSLLSGTGGVGANVLTF
>.|TRBV6-1|.|TRBJ2-7
TGTGCCAGCAGTGAACAAGACGGGACCTACGAGCAGTACTTC
CASSEQDGTYEQYF
>.|TRBV7-2|TRBD2|TRBJ2-2
TGTGCCAGCAGCTTATTTGGCGGGGGGGGCACCGGGGAGCTGTTTTTT
CASSLFGGGGTGELFF
>few|TRBV28|.|TRBJ2-3
TGTGCCAGCAGAGTAGGGCAGGGTGAAACAGATACGCAGTATTTT
CASRVGQGETDTQYF
>.|TRBV27|TRBD1|TRBJ1-2
TGTGCCAGCCGGACAGGGAAGTCCGGCTACACCTTC
CASRTGKSGYTF
>once|TRBV13|.|TRBJ2-1
TGTGCCAGCAGCTTAAGACGGACAGAGCAGTTCTTC
CASSLRRTEQFF
>once|TRBV19|.|TRBJ2-2
TGTGCCAGTAGTAGGGGGACTGCCCCACCTAACACCGGGGAGCTGTTTTTT
CASSRGTAPPNTGELFF
>few|TRBV10-1|.|TRBJ2-2
TGCGCCAGCAGTGTCCAGTGGGCAGATAACACCGGGGAGCTGTTTTTT
CASSVQWADNTGELFF
>.|TRBV18|TRBD1|TRBJ2-3
TGTGCCAGCTCACGGCCGGGACAGAGCACAGATACGCAGTATTTT
CASSRPGQSTDTQYF
>few|TRBV5-1|TRBD1|TRBJ2-2
TGCGCCAGCAGCTTGGTTGACAGGGTGGGGACCGGGGAGCTGTTTTTT
CASSLVDRVGTGELFF